The clone carrying this T cell receptor (beta chain) appeared many times. Its antigen is undetermined. Stable Graves' hyperthyroidism meant no ophthalmopathy progression within 18 months. In making diagnoses, clinical symptoms, serum thyroxine and TRAb, thyroid ultrasound and orbital computed tomography were all used. Germline V gives CDR1 MNHNS, CDR2 SASEGT. The ends were cut back, 7 bases at V and 4 bases at J, with 7 bases in the middle. This CDR3 region has 11 residues. This sample was included in a study of T cells in Graves' hyperthyroidism and ophthalmopathy. General study results and limits: Most clonotypes expanded in the thyroid (above 0.001) were also present in blood. Ophthalmopathy could be told apart from stable hyperthyroidism with a 13 V-J model.

Amplification of TCR beta CDR3 regions used RNA as the template. The HTBI set primed first-round TCR CDR3 RT-PCR. TCRdb processed the multiplex PCR reads anew with MiXCR; each CDR3 protein has one entry. The sample has 550,000 to 800,000 distinct CDR3 sequences, 16% seen once. The receptor comes from a young man with Graves' hyperthyroidism. The rearrangement links TRBV6-1 to TRBJ2-5, with D uncertain. Sequencing used blood. CDR3 residues: CASKARETQYF. The CDR3 nucleotides read TGTGCCAGCAAAGCGAGAGAGACCCAGTACTTC.